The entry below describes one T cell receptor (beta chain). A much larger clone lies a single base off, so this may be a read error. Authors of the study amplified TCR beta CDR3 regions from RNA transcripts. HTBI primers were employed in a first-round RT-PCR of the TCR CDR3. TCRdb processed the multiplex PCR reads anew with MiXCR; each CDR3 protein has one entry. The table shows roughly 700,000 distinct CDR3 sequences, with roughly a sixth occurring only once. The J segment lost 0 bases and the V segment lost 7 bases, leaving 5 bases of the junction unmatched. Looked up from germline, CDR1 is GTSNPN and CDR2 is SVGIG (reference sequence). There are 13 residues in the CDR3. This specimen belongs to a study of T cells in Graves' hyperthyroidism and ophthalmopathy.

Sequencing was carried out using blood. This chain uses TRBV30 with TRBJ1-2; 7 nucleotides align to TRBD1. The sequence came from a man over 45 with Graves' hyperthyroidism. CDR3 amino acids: CASETGTNYGYTF. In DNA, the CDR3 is TGTGCCTCTGAGACAGGGACTAACTATGGCTACACCTTC.